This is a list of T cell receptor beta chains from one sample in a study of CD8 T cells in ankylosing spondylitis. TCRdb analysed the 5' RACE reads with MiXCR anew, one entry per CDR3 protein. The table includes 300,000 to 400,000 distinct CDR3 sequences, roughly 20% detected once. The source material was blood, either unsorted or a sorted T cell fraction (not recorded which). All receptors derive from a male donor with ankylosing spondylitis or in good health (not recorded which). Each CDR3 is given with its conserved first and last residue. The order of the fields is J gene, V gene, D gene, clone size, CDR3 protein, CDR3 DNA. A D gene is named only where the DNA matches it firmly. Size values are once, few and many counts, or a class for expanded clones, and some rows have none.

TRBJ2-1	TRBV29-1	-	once	CSVAGHSQSSYNEQFF	TGCAGCGTTGCGGGTCACAGCCAAAGCTCCTACAATGAGCAGTTCTTC
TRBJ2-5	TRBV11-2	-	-	CASSRRYREDETQYF	TGTGCCAGCAGCAGACGGTACAGGGAGGACGAGACCCAGTACTTC
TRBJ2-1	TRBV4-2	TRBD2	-	CASSQETSGSYNEQFF	TGTGCCAGCAGCCAAGAGACTAGCGGGAGTTACAATGAGCAGTTCTTC
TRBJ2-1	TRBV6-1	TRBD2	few	CASSETSGGHNEQFF	TGTGCCAGCAGTGAGACTAGCGGGGGGCACAATGAGCAGTTCTTC
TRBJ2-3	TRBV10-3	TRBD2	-	CDISESSGGLTDTQYF	TGTGACATCAGTGAGTCGTCGGGGGGGCTCACAGATACGCAGTATTTT
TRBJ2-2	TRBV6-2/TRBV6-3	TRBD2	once	CASSPLYREGPRAGELFF	TGTGCCAGCAGCCCGCTATACCGGGAGGGCCCCCGCGCCGGGGAGCTGTTTTTT
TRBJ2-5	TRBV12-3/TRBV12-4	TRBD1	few	CASSRRQGGQETQYF	TGTGCCAGCAGCAGAAGACAGGGGGGCCAGGAGACCCAGTACTTC
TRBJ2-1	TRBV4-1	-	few	CASSQEGPGYNEQFF	TGCGCCAGCAGCCAGGAGGGGCCGGGCTACAATGAGCAGTTCTTC
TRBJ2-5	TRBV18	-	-	CASSPRWKPGETQYF	TGTGCCAGCTCACCACGCTGGAAACCTGGGGAGACCCAGTACTTC
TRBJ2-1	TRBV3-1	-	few	CASSQELNNEQFF	TGTGCCAGCAGCCAAGAGTTGAACAATGAGCAGTTCTTC
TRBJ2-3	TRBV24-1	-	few	CATSDPPRVRSDTQYF	TGTGCCACCAGTGATCCTCCGCGGGTACGCTCAGATACGCAGTATTTT
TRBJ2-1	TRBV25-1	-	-	CASSGTRGDVQFF	TGTGCCAGCAGTGGAACTAGGGGGGATGTGCAGTTCTTC
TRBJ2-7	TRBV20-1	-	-	CSARNVEAPTYEQYF	TGCAGTGCTAGAAATGTAGAGGCACCTACCTACGAGCAGTACTTC
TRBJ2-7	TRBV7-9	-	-	CASSRRTTYEQYF	TGTGCCAGCAGTCGTAGGACAACCTACGAGCAGTACTTC
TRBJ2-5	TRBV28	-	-	CASTLGGRRTQYF	TGTGCCAGCACCTTAGGGGGGCGACGGACCCAGTACTTC
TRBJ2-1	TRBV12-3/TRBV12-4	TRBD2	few	CASSLASGGAFNEQFF	TGTGCCAGCAGTTTGGCTAGCGGGGGGGCCTTCAATGAGCAGTTCTTC
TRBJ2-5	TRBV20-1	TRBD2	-	CSARAASGETQYF	TGCAGTGCTAGAGCGGCTAGCGGAGAGACCCAGTACTTC
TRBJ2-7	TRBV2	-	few	CASSDFAYEQYF	TGTGCCAGCAGTGACTTCGCCTACGAGCAGTACTTC
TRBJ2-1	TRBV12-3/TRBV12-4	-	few	CASSLPRGGNEQFF	TGTGCCAGCAGTTTACCCAGGGGAGGCAATGAGCAGTTCTTC
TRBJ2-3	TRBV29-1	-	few	CSVEDQSPWQNTDTQYF	TGCAGCGTTGAAGATCAGTCGCCATGGCAGAACACAGATACGCAGTATTTT
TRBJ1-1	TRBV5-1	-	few	CASSLEADLNTEAFF	TGCGCCAGCAGCTTGGAAGCGGACTTGAACACTGAAGCTTTCTTT
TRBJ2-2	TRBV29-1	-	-	CSVEWYTGELFF	TGCAGCGTTGAATGGTATACCGGGGAGCTGTTTTTT
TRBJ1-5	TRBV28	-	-	CASSFRGLGGQPQHF	TGTGCCAGCAGTTTCCGAGGACTCGGCGGTCAGCCCCAGCATTTT
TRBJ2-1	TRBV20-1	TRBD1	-	CSARGDRWYEQFF	TGCAGTGCTAGAGGGGACAGATGGTATGAGCAGTTCTTC
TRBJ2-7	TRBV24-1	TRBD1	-	CATNPLTGTGRYEQYF	TGTGCCACCAACCCCCTAACCGGGACAGGCCGCTACGAGCAGTACTTC
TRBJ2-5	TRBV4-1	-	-	CASSQFRVQEQETQYF	TGCGCCAGCAGCCAATTCCGGGTCCAGGAGCAAGAGACCCAGTACTTC
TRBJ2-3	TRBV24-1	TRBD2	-	CATKPSGTGTDTQYF	TGTGCCACCAAGCCTAGCGGGACAGGCACAGATACGCAGTATTTT
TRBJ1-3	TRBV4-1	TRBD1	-	CASSPGTGSGNTIYF	TGCGCCAGCAGCCCAGGGACAGGCTCCGGAAACACCATATATTTT
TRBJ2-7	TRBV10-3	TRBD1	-	CAIAWDSSYEQYF	TGTGCCATCGCTTGGGACAGCTCCTACGAGCAGTACTTC
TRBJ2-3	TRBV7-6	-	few	CATRLLVTDTQYF	TGTGCCACCCGCCTCCTTGTCACAGATACGCAGTATTTT
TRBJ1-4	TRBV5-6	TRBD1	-	CASRGQGNEKLFF	TGTGCCAGCAGGGGACAGGGAAATGAAAAACTGTTTTTT
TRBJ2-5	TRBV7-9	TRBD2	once	CASSFAPGGQETQYF	TGTGCCAGCAGCTTCGCTCCGGGGGGACAAGAGACCCAGTACTTC